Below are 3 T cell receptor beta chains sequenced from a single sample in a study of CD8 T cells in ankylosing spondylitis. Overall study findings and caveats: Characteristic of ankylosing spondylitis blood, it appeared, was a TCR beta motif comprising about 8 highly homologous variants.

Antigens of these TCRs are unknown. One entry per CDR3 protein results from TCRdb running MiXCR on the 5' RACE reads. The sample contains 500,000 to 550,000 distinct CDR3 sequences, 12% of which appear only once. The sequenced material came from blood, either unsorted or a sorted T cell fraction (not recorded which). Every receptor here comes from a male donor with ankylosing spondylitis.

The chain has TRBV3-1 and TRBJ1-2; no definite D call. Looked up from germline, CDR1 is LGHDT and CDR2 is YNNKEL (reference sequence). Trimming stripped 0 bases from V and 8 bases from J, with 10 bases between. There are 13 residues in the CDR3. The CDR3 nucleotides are TGTGCCAGCAGCCAAGAAGAACCGGGAGGCTACACCTTC. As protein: CASSQEEPGGYTF.

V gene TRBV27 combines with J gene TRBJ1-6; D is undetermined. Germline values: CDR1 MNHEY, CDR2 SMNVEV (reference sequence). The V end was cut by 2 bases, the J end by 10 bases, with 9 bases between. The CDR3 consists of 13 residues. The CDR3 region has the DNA TGTGCCAGCAGTTTAGATCAGGACTCACCCCTCCACTTT. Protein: CASSLDQDSPLHF.

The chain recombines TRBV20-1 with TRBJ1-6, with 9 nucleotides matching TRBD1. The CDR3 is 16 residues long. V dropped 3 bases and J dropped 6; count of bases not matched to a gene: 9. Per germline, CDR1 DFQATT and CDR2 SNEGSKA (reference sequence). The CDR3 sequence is CSASRTGAKLNSPLHF. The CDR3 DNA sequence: TGCAGTGCTAGTCGGACAGGGGCGAAACTTAATTCACCCCTCCACTTT.